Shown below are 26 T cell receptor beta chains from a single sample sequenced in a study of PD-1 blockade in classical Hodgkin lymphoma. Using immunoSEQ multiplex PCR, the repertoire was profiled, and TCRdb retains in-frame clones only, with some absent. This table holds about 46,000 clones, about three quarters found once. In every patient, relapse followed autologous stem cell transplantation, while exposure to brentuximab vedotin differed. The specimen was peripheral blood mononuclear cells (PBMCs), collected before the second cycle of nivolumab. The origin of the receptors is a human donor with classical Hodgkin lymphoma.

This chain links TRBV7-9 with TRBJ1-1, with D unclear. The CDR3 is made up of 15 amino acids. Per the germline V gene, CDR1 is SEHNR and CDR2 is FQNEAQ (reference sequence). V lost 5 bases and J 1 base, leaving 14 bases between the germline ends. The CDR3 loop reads CASSTDLGRNTEAFF. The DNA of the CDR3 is TGTGCCAGCAGCACCGACCTGGGGAGGAACACTGAAGCTTTCTTT.

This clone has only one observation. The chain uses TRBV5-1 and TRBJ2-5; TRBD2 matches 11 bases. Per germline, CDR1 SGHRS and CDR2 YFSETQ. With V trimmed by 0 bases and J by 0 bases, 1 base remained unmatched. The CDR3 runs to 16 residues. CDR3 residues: CASSLGGLADQETQYF. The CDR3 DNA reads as TGCGCCAGCAGCTTGGGGGGACTAGCGGACCAAGAGACCCAGTACTTC.

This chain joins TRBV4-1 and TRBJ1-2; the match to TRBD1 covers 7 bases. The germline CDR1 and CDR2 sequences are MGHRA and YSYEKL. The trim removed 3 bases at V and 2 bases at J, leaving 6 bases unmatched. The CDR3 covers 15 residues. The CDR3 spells CASSQPGQINYGYTF. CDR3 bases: TGCGCCAGCAGCCAGCCGGGACAGATAAACTATGGCTACACCTTC.

CDR3 loop: CAWRPLIPGQGALQETQYF. CDR3 bases: TGTGCCTGGAGACCACTAATTCCGGGACAGGGGGCCCTTCAAGAGACCCAGTACTTC. The genes are TRBV30 and TRBJ2-5; 12 bases align to TRBD1. CDR1 GTSNPN and CDR2 SVGIG come from the germline V gene (reference sequence). The V segment lost 3 bases and the J segment 2 bases; nucleotides outside the gene matches: 16. CDR3 length equals 19 residues.

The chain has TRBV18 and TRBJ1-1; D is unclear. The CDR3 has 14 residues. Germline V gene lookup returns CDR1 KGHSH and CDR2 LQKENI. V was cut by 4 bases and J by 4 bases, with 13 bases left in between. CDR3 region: CASSQFPGGTEAFF. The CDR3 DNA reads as TGTGCCAGCTCACAGTTTCCGGGAGGCACTGAAGCTTTCTTT.

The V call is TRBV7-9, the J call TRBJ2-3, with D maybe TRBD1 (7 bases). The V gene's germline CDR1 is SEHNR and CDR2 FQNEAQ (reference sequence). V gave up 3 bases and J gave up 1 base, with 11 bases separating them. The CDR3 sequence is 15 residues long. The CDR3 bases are TGTGCCAGCAGCTTGAGGAGGGGGCGCACAGATACGCAGTATTTT. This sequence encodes CASSLRRGRTDTQYF.

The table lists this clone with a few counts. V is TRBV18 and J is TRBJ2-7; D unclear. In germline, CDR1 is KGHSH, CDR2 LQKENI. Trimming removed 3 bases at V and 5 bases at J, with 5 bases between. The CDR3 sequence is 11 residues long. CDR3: CASSPRHEQYF. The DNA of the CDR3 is TGTGCCAGCTCACCTCGACACGAGCAGTACTTC.

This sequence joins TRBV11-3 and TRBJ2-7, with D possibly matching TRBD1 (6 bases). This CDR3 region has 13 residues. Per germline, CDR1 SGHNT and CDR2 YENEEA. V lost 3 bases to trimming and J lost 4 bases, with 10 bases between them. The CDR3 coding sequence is TGTGCCAGCAGCTTGCAGGGGTCTTACGAGCAGTACTTC. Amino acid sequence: CASSLQGSYEQYF.

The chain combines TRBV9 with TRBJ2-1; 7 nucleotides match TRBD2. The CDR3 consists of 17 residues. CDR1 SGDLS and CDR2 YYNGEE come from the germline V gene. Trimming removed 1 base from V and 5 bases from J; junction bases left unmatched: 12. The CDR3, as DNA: TGTGCCAGCAGCGTAACGGGACTAAGCGTAGGGGACAATGAGCAGTTCTTC. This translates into CASSVTGLSVGDNEQFF.

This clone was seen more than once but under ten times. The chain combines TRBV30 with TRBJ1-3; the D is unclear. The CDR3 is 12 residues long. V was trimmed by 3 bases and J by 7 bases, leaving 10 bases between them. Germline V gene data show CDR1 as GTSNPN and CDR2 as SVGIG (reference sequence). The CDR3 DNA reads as TGTGCCTGGAGGGAGGGTTTCAACACCATATATTTT. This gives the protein CAWREGFNTIYF.

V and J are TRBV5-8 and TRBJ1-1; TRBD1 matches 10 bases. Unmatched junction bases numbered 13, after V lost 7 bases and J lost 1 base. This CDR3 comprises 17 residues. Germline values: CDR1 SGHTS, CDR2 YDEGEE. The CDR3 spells CASRTGTGAQPNTEAFF. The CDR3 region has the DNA TGTGCCAGCCGCACCGGGACAGGGGCGCAACCGAACACTGAAGCTTTCTTT.

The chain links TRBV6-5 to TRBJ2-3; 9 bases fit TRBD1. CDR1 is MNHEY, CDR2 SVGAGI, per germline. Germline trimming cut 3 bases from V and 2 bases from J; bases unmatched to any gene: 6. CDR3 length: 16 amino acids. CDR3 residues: CASSYFGTGFTDTQYF. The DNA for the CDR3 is TGTGCCAGCAGTTATTTCGGGACAGGGTTCACAGATACGCAGTATTTT.

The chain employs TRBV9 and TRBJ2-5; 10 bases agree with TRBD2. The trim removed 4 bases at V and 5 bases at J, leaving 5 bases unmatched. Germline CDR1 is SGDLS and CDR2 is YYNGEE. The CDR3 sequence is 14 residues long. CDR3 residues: CASSFSGGRETQYF. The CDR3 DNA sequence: TGTGCCAGCAGCTTTAGCGGGGGGCGGGAGACCCAGTACTTC.

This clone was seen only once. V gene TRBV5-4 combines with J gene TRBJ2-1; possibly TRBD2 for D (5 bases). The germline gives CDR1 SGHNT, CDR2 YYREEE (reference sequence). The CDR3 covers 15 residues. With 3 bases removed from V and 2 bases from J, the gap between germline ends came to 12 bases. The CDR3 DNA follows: TGTGCCAGCAGCTCCGGTAGCGCGACCTACAATGAGCAGTTCTTC. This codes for CASSSGSATYNEQFF. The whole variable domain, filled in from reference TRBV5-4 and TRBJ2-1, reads ETGVTQSPTHLIKTRGQQVTLRCSSQSGHNTVSWYQQALGQGPQFIFQYYREEENGRGNFPPRFSGLQFPNYSSELNVNALELDDSALYLCASSSGSATYNEQFFGPGTRLTVL.

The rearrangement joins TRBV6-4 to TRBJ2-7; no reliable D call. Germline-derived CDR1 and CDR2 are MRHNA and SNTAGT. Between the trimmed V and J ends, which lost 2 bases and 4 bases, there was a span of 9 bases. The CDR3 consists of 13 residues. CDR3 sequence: CASSDVTRYEQYF. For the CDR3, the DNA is TGTGCCAGCAGTGACGTGACAAGATACGAGCAGTACTTC.

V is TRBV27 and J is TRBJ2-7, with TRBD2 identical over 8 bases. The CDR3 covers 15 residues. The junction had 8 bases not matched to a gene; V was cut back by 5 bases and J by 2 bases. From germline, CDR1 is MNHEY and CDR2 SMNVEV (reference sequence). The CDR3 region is CASSAAGVAPYEQYF. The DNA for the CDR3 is TGTGCCAGCAGTGCAGCGGGGGTAGCCCCCTACGAGCAGTACTTC.

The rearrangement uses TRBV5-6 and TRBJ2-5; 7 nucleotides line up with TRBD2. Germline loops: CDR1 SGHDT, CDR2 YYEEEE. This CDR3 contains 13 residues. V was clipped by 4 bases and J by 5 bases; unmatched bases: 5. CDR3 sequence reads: CASSMLGGETQYF. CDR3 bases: TGTGCCAGCAGCATGTTGGGAGGGGAGACCCAGTACTTC.

The CDR3 sequence: CASSVAGKETQYF. The CDR3 DNA follows: TGTGCCAGCAGCGTAGCTGGAAAGGAGACCCAGTACTTC. The chain joins TRBV9 to TRBJ2-5; D call uncertain. V was shortened by 0 bases and J by 5 bases, with 8 bases between the two germline ends. Germline assignment: CDR1 SGDLS and CDR2 YYNGEE. The CDR3 extends over 13 amino acids.

CDR3 residues: CARKTGGLSYTEAFF. The CDR3 nucleotides are TGTGCCAGGAAGACAGGGGGCCTCTCCTACACTGAAGCTTTCTTT. This chain uses TRBV21-1 with TRBJ1-1; the table's D call, TRBD1, has no DNA check behind it. TRBV21-1 is tagged as a pseudogene. The CDR3 consists of 15 residues.

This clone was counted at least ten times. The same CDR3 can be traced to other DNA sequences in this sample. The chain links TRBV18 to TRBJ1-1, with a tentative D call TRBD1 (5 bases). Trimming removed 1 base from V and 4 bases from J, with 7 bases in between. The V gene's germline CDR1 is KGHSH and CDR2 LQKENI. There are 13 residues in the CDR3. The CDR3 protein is CASSPRGGTEAFF. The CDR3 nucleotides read TGTGCCAGCTCACCACGGGGGGGCACTGAAGCTTTCTTT. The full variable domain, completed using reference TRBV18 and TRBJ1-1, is NAGVMQNPRHLVRRRGQEARLRCSPMKGHSHVYWYRQLPEEGLKFMVYLQKENIIDESGMPKERFSAEFPKEGPSILRIQQVVRGDSAAYFCASSPRGGTEAFFGQGTRLTVV.

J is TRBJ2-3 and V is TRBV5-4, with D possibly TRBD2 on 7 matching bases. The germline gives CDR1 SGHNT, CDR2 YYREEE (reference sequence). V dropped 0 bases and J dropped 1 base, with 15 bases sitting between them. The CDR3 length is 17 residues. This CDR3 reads CASSLVWGGGRTDTQYF. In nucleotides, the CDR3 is TGTGCCAGCAGCTTGGTGTGGGGCGGGGGCCGCACAGATACGCAGTATTTT.

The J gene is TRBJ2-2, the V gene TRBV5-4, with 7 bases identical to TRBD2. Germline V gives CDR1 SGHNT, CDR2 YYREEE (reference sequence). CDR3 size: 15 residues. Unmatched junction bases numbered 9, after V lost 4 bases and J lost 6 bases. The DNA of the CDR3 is TGTGCCAGCAGCCCTGCCAAGGGAGGGGCCGGGGAGCTGTTTTTT. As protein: CASSPAKGGAGELFF. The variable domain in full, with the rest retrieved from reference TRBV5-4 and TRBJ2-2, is ETGVTQSPTHLIKTRGQQVTLRCSSQSGHNTVSWYQQALGQGPQFIFQYYREEENGRGNFPPRFSGLQFPNYSSELNVNALELDDSALYLCASSPAKGGAGELFFGEGSRLTVL.

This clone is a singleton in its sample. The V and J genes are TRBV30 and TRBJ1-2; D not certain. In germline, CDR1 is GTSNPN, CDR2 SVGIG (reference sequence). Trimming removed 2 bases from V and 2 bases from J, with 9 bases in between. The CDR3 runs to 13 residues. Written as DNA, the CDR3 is TGTGCCTGGAGTAAGTCGACGAACTATGGCTACACCTTC. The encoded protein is CAWSKSTNYGYTF.

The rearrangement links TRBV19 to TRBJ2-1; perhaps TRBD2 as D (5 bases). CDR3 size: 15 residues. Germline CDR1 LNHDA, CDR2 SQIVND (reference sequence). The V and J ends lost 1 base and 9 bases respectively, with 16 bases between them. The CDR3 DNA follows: TGTGCCAGTAGTATAGGCGGGCAAAGAGGCTTTGAGCAGTTCTTC. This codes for CASSIGGQRGFEQFF.

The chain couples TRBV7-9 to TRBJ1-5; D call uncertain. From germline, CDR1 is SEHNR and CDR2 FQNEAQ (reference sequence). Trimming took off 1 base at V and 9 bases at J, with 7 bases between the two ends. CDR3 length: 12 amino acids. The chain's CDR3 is CASSLEGGPQHF. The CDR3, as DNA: TGTGCCAGCAGCTTAGAAGGAGGGCCCCAGCATTTT. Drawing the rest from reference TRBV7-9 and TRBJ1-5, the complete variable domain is DTGVSQNPRHKITKRGQNVTFRCDPISEHNRLYWYRQTLGQGPEFLTYFQNEAQLEKSRLLSDRFSAERPKGSFSTLEIQRTEQGDSAMYLCASSLEGGPQHFGDGTRLSIL.

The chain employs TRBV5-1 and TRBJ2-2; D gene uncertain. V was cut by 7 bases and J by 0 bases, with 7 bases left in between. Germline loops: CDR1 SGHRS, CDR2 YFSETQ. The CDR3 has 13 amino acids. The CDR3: CASSQANTGELFF. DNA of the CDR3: TGCGCCAGCTCCCAGGCGAACACCGGGGAGCTGTTTTTT. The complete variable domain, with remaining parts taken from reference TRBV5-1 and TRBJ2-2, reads KAGVTQTPRYLIKTRGQQVTLSCSPISGHRSVSWYQQTPGQGLQFLFEYFSETQRNKGNFPGRFSGRQFSNSRSEMNVSTLELGDSALYLCASSQANTGELFFGEGSRLTVL.